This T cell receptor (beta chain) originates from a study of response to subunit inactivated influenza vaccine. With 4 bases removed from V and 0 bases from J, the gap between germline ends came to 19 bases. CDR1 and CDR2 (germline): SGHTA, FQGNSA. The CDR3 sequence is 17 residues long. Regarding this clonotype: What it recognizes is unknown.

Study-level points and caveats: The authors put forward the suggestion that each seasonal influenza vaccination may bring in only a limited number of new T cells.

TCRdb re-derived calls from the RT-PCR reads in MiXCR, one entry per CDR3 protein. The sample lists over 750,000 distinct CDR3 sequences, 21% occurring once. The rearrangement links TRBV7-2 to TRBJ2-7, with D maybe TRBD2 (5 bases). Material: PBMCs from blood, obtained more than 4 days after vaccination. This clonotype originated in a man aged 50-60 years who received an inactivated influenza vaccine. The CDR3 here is CASSSVHRTGFSYEQYF. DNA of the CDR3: TGTGCCAGCAGCTCCGTGCATCGGACGGGGTTCTCCTACGAGCAGTACTTC. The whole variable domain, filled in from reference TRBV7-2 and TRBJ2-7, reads GAGVSQSPSNKVTEKGKDVELRCDPISGHTALYWYRQSLGQGLEFLIYFQGNSAPDKSGLPSDRFSAERTGGSVSTLTIQRTQQEDSAVYLCASSSVHRTGFSYEQYFGPGTRLTVT.